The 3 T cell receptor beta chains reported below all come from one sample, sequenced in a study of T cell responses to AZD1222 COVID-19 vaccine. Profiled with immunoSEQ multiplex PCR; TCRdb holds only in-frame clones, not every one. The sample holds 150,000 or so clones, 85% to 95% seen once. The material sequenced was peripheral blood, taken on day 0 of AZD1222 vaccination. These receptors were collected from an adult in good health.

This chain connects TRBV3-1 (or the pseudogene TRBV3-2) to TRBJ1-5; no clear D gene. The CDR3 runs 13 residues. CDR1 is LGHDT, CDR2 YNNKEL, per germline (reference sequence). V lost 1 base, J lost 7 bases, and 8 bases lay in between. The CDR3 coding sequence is TGTGCCAGCAGCCAAGGTCGAGTGCAGCCCCAGCATTTT. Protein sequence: CASSQGRVQPQHF.

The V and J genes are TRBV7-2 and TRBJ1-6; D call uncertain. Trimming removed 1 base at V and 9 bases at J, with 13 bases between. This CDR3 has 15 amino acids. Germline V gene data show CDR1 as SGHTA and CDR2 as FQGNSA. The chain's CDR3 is CASSLDVQLGSPLHF. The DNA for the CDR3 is TGTGCCAGCAGCTTAGATGTCCAACTGGGTTCACCCCTCCACTTT.

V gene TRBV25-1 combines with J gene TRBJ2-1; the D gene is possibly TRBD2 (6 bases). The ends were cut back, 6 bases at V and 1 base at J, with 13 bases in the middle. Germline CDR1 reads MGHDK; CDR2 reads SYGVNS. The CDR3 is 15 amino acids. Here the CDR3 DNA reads TGTGCCAGCAGAGGGCGGGGTCTATCCTACAATGAGCAGTTCTTC. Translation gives CASRGRGLSYNEQFF.